This T cell receptor beta chain was recovered during a study of T cell responses to AZD1222 COVID-19 vaccine. TCRdb's table, derived via immunoSEQ multiplex PCR, lists solely in-frame clones and lacks some. Here the sample spans around 95,000 clones, approximately 89% being singletons. V lost 2 bases to trimming and J lost 7 bases; unmatched junction nucleotides: 14. The germline V gene has CDR1 SGHRS and CDR2 YFSETQ. CDR3 length: 16 amino acids. The clonotype comes from an adult in good health. J is TRBJ1-2 and V is TRBV5-1; 7 positions match TRBD1. The sequenced sample was peripheral blood, obtained on day 0 of MenACWY control vaccination. CDR3 bases: TGCGCCAGCAGCTTAAAGAGGACAGGCCAGAGCGCTGGCTACACCTTC. It specifies CASSLKRTGQSAGYTF.